The 22 T cell receptor beta chains below all came from one sample that was sequenced in a study of cytomegalovirus exposure and HLA in healthy donors. The PCR made use of 60 Vbeta and 13 Jbeta primers. Profiling relied on immunoSEQ multiplex PCR, and the TCRdb table lists in-frame clones only, not all of them. The sample carries approximately 97,000 clones, roughly 76% recorded once. Sequencing used PBMCs. The receptors shown here come from a man aged 35-49 years in good health and CMV-seronegative.

In this sample, this clone turned up a few times. This chain joins TRBV2 and TRBJ2-6, with 9 nucleotides matching TRBD1. Per the germline V gene, CDR1 is SNHLY and CDR2 is FYNNEI. There are 16 residues in the CDR3. With 5 bases clipped from V and 4 bases from J, the junction kept 6 bases outside the gene matches. CDR3 in DNA: TGTGCCAGCAGTTTGGACAGGGGATCCGGGGCCAACGTCCTGACTTTC. Protein sequence: CASSLDRGSGANVLTF.

The chain carries TRBV11-2 and TRBJ2-3; 7 nucleotides match TRBD2. The ends lost 2 bases at V and 0 bases at J; junction bases unmatched: 2. The germline gives CDR1 SGHAT, CDR2 FQNNGV. CDR3 size: 15 residues. The CDR3 DNA is TGTGCCAGCAGCTTATGGGGGGGGAGCACAGATACGCAGTATTTT. The encoded protein is CASSLWGGSTDTQYF. Full variable domain (missing parts from reference TRBV11-2 and TRBJ2-3): EAGVAQSPRYKIIEKRQSVAFWCNPISGHATLYWYQQILGQGPKLLIQFQNNGVVDDSQLPKDRFSAERLKGVDSTLKIQPAKLEDSAVYLCASSLWGGSTDTQYFGPGTRLTVL.

The V call is TRBV4-1, the J call TRBJ2-2; D is perhaps TRBD2 (5 bases). V gave up 3 bases and J gave up 5 bases, with 16 bases separating them. This CDR3 spans 16 amino acids. CDR1 and CDR2 (germline): MGHRA, YSYEKL. CDR3 residues: CASSHMRESATGELFF. The CDR3, as DNA: TGCGCCAGCAGCCATATGAGGGAGTCGGCTACCGGGGAGCTGTTTTTT.

This chain uses TRBV4-3 with TRBJ2-1, with 7 bases identical to TRBD2. V was clipped by 4 bases and J by 0 bases; unmatched bases: 3. The CDR3 length is 15 residues. CDR1 is LGHNA, CDR2 YSLEER, per germline. CDR3 amino acids: CASSRGGSSYNEQFF. In nucleotides, the CDR3 is TGCGCCAGCAGCCGCGGGGGAAGCTCCTACAATGAGCAGTTCTTC.

This clone was seen more than once but under ten times. The chain combines TRBV5-6 with TRBJ1-1; no definite D call. The CDR3 totals 16 residues. The germline CDR1 and CDR2 sequences are SGHDT and YYEEEE. The V end lost 1 base, the J end lost 0 bases, and 13 bases lay between the germline ends. The CDR3 region has the DNA TGTGCCAGCAGCTTGCCCAGGACTTACATGAACACTGAAGCTTTCTTT. The encoded protein is CASSLPRTYMNTEAFF.

This clone turned up a few times. The chain is built from TRBV7-2 and TRBJ2-5, with 9 bases lining up with TRBD2. V lost 5 bases to trimming and J lost 3 bases; unmatched junction nucleotides: 4. The CDR3 sequence is 14 residues long. CDR1 SGHTA and CDR2 FQGNSA come from the germline V gene. CDR3 sequence reads: CASSEAGGEETQYF. CDR3 coding DNA: TGTGCCAGCAGCGAAGCGGGGGGAGAAGAGACCCAGTACTTC.

The chain links TRBV27 to TRBJ2-1; possibly TRBD1 for D (5 bases). Trimming removed 3 bases at V and 0 bases at J, with 9 bases between. CDR3 size: 15 residues. The germline gives CDR1 MNHEY, CDR2 SMNVEV (reference sequence). The CDR3 spells CASSFRQSSYNEQFF. In nucleotides, the CDR3 is TGTGCCAGCAGTTTCCGACAGAGCTCCTACAATGAGCAGTTCTTC.

The chain employs TRBV5-1 and TRBJ1-1; possibly TRBD1 for D (6 bases). The CDR3 is made up of 14 amino acids. Trimming cost V 5 bases and J 3 bases, with 14 bases left between them. Germline V gives CDR1 SGHRS, CDR2 YFSETQ. CDR3 DNA: TGCGCCAGCAGTTTTCAGGGGCGGGACACTGAAGCTTTCTTT. Protein product: CASSFQGRDTEAFF.

V is TRBV28 and J is TRBJ2-5; 12 bases fit TRBD1. The trim removed 6 bases at V and 10 bases at J, leaving 9 bases unmatched. The CDR3 extends over 14 amino acids. The germline CDR1 and CDR2 sequences are MDHEN and SYDVKM. The CDR3 DNA follows: TGTGCCAGCAGAGACGGGACAGGGGGCCTCTTCCAGTACTTC. This encodes CASRDGTGGLFQYF.

The rearrangement joins TRBV5-1 to TRBJ2-5; D is ambiguous. The J call may be wrong; the DNA end is better matched by TRBJ2-7. This CDR3 comprises 13 residues. CDR1 and CDR2 from the germline V gene are SGHRS and YFSETQ. The CDR3 nucleotides read TGCGCCAGCAGCCCACCGGACTCCTACGAGCAGTACTTC. Protein product: CASSPPDSYEQYF.

The V gene is TRBV5-1, the J gene TRBJ2-2; TRBD2 agrees at 7 bases. CDR3 length: 15 residues. Germline trimming cut 5 bases from V and 5 bases from J; bases unmatched to any gene: 9. Germline CDR1 reads SGHRS; CDR2 reads YFSETQ. CDR3 DNA sequence: TGCGCCAGCAGTCCAGCGGGACCGGGGACCGGGGAGCTGTTTTTT. Residues: CASSPAGPGTGELFF.

The chain has TRBV19 and TRBJ2-5; TRBD2 matches 16 bases. The ends lost 8 bases at V and 5 bases at J; junction bases unmatched: 8. The CDR3 has 16 amino acids. From germline, CDR1 is LNHDA and CDR2 SQIVND (reference sequence). This CDR3 is CASGGLAGGPRETQYF. For the CDR3, the DNA is TGTGCCAGTGGGGGACTAGCGGGGGGGCCGAGGGAGACCCAGTACTTC.

The chain combines TRBV11-2 with TRBJ2-5; 14 nucleotides match TRBD2. The CDR3 extends over 18 amino acids. The V segment lost 5 bases and the J segment 1 base; nucleotides outside the gene matches: 9. The germline V gene has CDR1 SGHAT and CDR2 FQNNGV. CDR3: CASSPPGLAGDLQETQYF. CDR3 bases: TGTGCCAGCAGCCCACCGGGACTAGCGGGGGACCTCCAAGAGACCCAGTACTTC.

The CDR3 region has the DNA TGTGCCACCAGCAGAGATCTCGGGGGCACCATATATTTT. Encoded protein: CATSRDLGGTIYF. The chain couples TRBV15 to TRBJ1-3, with D possibly matching TRBD1 (5 bases). The CDR3 length is 13 residues. Trimming pared 0 bases from V and 9 bases from J, leaving 9 bases between. The germline gives CDR1 LNHNV, CDR2 YYDKDF (reference sequence).

In DNA, the CDR3 is TGCGCCAGCAGCTTGTGGTCAGGGGATGGGGCCAACGTCCTGACTTTC. Its protein product is CASSLWSGDGANVLTF. The gene calls are TRBV5-1 and TRBJ2-6; a weak D match, TRBD1 (6 bases). Germline V gives CDR1 SGHRS, CDR2 YFSETQ. V was shortened by 1 base and J by 3 bases, with 11 bases between the two germline ends. The CDR3 sequence is 16 residues long.

The chain recombines TRBV27 with TRBJ1-5, with 7 bases that match TRBD1. V lost 2 bases to trimming and J lost 4 bases; unmatched junction nucleotides: 2. The germline V gene has CDR1 MNHEY and CDR2 SMNVEV (reference sequence). The CDR3 has 14 residues. DNA of the CDR3: TGTGCCAGCAGTTTAGCAGGGGGAAATCAGCCCCAGCATTTT. Its protein is CASSLAGGNQPQHF.

Remarks on this clone: This specimen includes other DNA sequences encoding the same CDR3. The chain couples TRBV13 to TRBJ2-5; TRBD1 agrees at 8 bases. Germline V lookup: CDR1 PRHDT, CDR2 FYEKMQ (reference sequence). The CDR3 is made up of 13 amino acids. V lost 5 bases, J lost 5 bases, and 4 bases stayed unmatched. CDR3 in amino acids: CASSLDRVETQYF. The DNA for the CDR3 is TGTGCCAGCAGCCTGGACAGGGTTGAGACCCAGTACTTC.

This chain joins TRBV4-1 and TRBJ2-1; 8 bases agree with TRBD2. CDR1 is MGHRA, CDR2 YSYEKL, per germline. Trimming removed 5 bases from V and 8 bases from J; junction bases left unmatched: 11. This CDR3 region has 15 residues. The CDR3: CASSSRTSNGDEQFF. The DNA for the CDR3 is TGCGCCAGCAGCTCCCGGACTAGCAACGGGGATGAGCAGTTCTTC.

The chain couples TRBV28 to TRBJ2-5; D might be TRBD1 (6 bases). Germline V gene sequence: CDR1 MDHEN, CDR2 SYDVKM. V was cut by 0 bases and J by 5 bases, with 10 bases left in between. The CDR3 loop spans 14 amino acids. CDR3 residues: CASSLWAGAETQYF. CDR3 nucleotide sequence: TGTGCCAGCAGTTTATGGGCAGGGGCGGAGACCCAGTACTTC.

The gene calls are TRBV13 and TRBJ2-7; TRBD2 matches at 12 bases. J gave up 6 bases and V 4 bases, and 7 bases lay outside the gene matches. The CDR3 has 15 residues. Germline V CDR1 and CDR2: PRHDT, FYEKMQ (reference sequence). As DNA, the CDR3 is TGTGCCAGCAGCTCCCTAGCGGGGGGGTTGCCCGAGCAGTACTTC. Protein product: CASSSLAGGLPEQYF.

The chain uses TRBV2 and TRBJ1-4, with 9 positions matching TRBD1. V lost 6 bases and J lost 8; bases outside the gene matches: 13. The CDR3 is made up of 16 amino acids. Germline lookup yields CDR1 SNHLY and CDR2 FYNNEI. CDR3 loop: CASSPGIRTGVEKLFF. In DNA form, the CDR3 reads TGTGCCAGCAGCCCCGGCATAAGGACAGGGGTCGAAAAACTGTTTTTT.

The chain has TRBV6-5 and TRBJ2-3; D unclear. V lost 4 bases, J lost 0 bases, and 11 bases lay in between. The CDR3 totals 15 residues. CDR1 is MNHEY and CDR2 is SVGAGI in the germline V gene. CDR3 bases: TGTGCCAGCAGTTTCTACCCCGCTAGCACAGATACGCAGTATTTT. Its protein product is CASSFYPASTDTQYF.